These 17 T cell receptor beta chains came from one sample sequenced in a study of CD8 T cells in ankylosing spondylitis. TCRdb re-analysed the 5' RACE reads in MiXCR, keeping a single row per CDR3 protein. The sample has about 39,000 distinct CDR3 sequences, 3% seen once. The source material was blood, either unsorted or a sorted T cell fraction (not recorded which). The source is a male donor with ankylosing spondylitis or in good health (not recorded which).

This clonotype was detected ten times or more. For the CDR3, the DNA is TGTGCCAGCAGCGCCCAGATTGCGGGGGCCAATGGCTACACCTTC. Translating it yields CASSAQIAGANGYTF. V usage is TRBV9 and J usage is TRBJ1-2; weak D call: TRBD1 (6 bases). The CDR3 is 15 amino acids. Germline lookup yields CDR1 SGDLS and CDR2 YYNGEE. V lost 3 bases to trimming and J lost 6 bases, with 18 bases between them.

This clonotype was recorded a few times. CDR3 coding DNA: TGTGCCAGCAGTCCGGACGGGAACACCGGGGAGCTGTTTTTT. Translated: CASSPDGNTGELFF. This chain joins TRBV9 and TRBJ2-2; D remains unclear. V was cut by 5 bases and J by 1 base, with 9 bases left in between. This CDR3 region has 14 residues. Germline assignment: CDR1 SGDLS and CDR2 YYNGEE.

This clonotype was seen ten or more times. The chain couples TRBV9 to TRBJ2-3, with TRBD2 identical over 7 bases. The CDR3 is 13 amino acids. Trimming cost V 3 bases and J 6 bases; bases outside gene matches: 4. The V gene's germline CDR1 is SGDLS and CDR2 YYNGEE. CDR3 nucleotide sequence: TGTGCCAGCAGCGCGAGCGGGAAGGATACGCAGTATTTT. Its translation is CASSASGKDTQYF. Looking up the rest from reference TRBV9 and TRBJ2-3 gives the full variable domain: DSGVTQTPKHLITATGQRVTLRCSPRSGDLSVYWYQQSLDQGLQFLIQYYNGEERAKGNILERFSAQQFPDLHSELNLSSLELGDSALYFCASSASGKDTQYFGPGTRLTVL.

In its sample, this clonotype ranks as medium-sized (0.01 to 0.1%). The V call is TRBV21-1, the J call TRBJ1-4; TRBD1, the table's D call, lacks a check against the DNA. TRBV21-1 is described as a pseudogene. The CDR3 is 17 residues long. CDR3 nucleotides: TGTGCCAGCAGCAAAGAAAGGGGCAGCGAAGATAATGAAAAACTGTTTTTT. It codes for CASSKERGSEDNEKLFF.

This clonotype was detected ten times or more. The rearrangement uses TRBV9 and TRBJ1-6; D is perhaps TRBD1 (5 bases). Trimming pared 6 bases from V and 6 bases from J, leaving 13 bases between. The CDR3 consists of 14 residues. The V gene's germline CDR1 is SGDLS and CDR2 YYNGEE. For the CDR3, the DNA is TGTGCCAGCACCCAGGGTGTCCCTAATTCACCCCTCCACTTT. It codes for CASTQGVPNSPLHF.

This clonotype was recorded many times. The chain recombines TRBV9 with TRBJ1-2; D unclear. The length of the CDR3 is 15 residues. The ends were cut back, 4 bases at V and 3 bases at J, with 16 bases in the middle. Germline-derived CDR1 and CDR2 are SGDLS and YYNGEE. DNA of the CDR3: TGTGCCAGCAGCCCAGGCGCGAACCCTCACTATGGCTACACCTTC. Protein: CASSPGANPHYGYTF.

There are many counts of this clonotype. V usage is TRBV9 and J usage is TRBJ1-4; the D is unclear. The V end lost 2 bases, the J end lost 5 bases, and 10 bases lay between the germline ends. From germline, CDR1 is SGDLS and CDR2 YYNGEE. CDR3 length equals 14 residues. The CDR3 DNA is TGTGCCAGCAGCGTTACACCCCGGAATGAAAAACTGTTTTTT. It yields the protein CASSVTPRNEKLFF.

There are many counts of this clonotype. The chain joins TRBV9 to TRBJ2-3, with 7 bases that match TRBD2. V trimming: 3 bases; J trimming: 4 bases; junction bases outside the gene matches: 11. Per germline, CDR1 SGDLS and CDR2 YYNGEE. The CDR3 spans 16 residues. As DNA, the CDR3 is TGTGCCAGCAGCGGTTTAGCGGGCCTGGAGGCAGATACGCAGTATTTT. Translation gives CASSGLAGLEADTQYF. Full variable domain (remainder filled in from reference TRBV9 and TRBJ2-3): DSGVTQTPKHLITATGQRVTLRCSPRSGDLSVYWYQQSLDQGLQFLIQYYNGEERAKGNILERFSAQQFPDLHSELNLSSLELGDSALYFCASSGLAGLEADTQYFGPGTRLTVL.

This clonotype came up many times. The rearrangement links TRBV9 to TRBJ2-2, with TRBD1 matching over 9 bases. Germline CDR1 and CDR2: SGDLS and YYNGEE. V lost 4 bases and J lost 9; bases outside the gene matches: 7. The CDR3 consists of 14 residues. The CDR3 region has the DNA TGTGCCAGCAGCCCGGGACAGGGCCCCCGGGAGCTGTTTTTT. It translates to CASSPGQGPRELFF.

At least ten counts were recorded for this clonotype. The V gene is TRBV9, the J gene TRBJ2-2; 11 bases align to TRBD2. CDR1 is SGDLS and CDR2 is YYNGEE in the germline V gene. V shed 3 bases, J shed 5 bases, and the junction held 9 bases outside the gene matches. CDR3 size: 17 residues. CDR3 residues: CASSGGASGGMTGELFF. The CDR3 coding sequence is TGTGCCAGCAGCGGAGGGGCTAGCGGGGGGATGACCGGGGAGCTGTTTTTT.

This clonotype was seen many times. The CDR3 sequence is CASSVVAESTDTQYF. The CDR3 bases are TGTGCCAGCAGCGTAGTCGCGGAAAGCACAGATACGCAGTATTTT. The rearrangement joins TRBV9 to TRBJ2-3; D remains ambiguous. The CDR3 contains 15 residues. CDR1 and CDR2 from the germline V gene are SGDLS and YYNGEE. Trimming stripped 0 bases from V and 0 bases from J, with 8 bases between.

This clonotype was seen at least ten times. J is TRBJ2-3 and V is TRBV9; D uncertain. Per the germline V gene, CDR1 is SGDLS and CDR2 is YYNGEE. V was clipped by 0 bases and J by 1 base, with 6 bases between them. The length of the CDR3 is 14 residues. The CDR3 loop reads CASSVDLGTDTQYF. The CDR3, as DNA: TGTGCCAGCAGCGTAGATTTGGGCACAGATACGCAGTATTTT.

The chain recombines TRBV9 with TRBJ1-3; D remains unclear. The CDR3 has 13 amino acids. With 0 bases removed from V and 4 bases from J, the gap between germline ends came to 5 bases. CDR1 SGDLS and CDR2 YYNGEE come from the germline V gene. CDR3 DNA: TGTGCCAGCAGCGTAGCTCTGGGAAACACCATATATTTT. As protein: CASSVALGNTIYF.

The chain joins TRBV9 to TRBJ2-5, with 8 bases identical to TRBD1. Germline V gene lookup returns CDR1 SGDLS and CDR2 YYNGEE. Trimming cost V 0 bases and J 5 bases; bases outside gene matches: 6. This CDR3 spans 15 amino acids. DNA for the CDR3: TGTGCCAGCAGCGTAGAACCAGGGGGCTGGGAGACCCAGTACTTC. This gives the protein CASSVEPGGWETQYF.

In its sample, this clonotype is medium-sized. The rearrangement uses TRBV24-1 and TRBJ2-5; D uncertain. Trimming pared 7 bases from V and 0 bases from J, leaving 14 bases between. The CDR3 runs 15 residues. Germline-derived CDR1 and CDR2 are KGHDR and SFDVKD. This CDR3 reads CATRDETGYQETQYF. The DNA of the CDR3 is TGTGCCACCAGAGACGAGACGGGCTACCAAGAGACCCAGTACTTC.

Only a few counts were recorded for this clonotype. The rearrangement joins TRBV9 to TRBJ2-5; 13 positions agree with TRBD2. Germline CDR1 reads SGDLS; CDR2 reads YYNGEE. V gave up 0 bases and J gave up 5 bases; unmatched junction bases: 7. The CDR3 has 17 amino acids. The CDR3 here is CASSVGTSGRRKETQYF. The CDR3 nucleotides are TGTGCCAGCAGCGTAGGGACTAGCGGGAGACGTAAGGAGACCCAGTACTTC.

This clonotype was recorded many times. CDR3 region: CASSVGPYPHEGETQYF. As DNA, the CDR3 is TGTGCCAGCAGCGTAGGACCCTATCCCCATGAAGGAGAGACCCAGTACTTC. This chain uses TRBV9 with TRBJ2-5; D gene unclear. Trimming cost V 0 bases and J 4 bases, with 19 bases left between them. The germline gives CDR1 SGDLS, CDR2 YYNGEE. The CDR3 extends over 17 amino acids.